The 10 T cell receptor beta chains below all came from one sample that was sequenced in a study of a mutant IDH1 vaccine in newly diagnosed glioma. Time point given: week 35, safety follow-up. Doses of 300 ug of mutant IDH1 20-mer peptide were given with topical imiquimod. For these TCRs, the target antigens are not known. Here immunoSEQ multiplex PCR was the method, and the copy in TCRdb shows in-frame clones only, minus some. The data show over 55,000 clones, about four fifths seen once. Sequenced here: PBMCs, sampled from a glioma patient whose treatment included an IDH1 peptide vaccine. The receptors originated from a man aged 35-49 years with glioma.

The CDR3: CASRRDRVETQYF. The DNA for the CDR3 is TGTGCCAGCAGAAGAGACAGGGTTGAGACCCAGTACTTC. The chain has TRBV7-2 and TRBJ2-5; 7 positions match TRBD1. The germline gives CDR1 SGHTA, CDR2 FQGNSA. J lost 5 bases, V lost 6 bases, and 6 bases had no gene match. This CDR3 contains 13 residues.

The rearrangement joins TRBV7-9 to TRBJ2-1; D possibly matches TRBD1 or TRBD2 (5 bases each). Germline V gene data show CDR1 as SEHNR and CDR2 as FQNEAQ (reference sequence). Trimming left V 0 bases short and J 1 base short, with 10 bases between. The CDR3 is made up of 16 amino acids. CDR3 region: CASSLAGTQSYNEQFF. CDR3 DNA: TGTGCCAGCAGCTTAGCGGGGACGCAGTCCTACAATGAGCAGTTCTTC. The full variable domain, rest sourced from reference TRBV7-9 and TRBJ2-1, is DTGVSQNPRHKITKRGQNVTFRCDPISEHNRLYWYRQTLGQGPEFLTYFQNEAQLEKSRLLSDRFSAERPKGSFSTLEIQRTEQGDSAMYLCASSLAGTQSYNEQFFGPGTRLTVL.

The CDR3 coding sequence is TGTGCCAGCAGCCTTTGGAGGGGTGACAATCAGCCCCAGCATTTT. Translated: CASSLWRGDNQPQHF. The chain uses TRBV6-5 and TRBJ1-5, with a weak D call TRBD1 (5 bases). V lost 6 bases and J lost 3, with 15 bases in between. The CDR3 runs 15 residues. Germline V gene sequence: CDR1 MNHEY, CDR2 SVGAGI.

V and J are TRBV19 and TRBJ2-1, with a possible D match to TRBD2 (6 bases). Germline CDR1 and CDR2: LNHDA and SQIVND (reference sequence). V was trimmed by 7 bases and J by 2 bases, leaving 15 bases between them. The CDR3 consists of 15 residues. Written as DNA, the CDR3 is TGTGCCAGTATAAAGGCGGGGTTGCCCTACAATGAGCAGTTCTTC. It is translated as CASIKAGLPYNEQFF.

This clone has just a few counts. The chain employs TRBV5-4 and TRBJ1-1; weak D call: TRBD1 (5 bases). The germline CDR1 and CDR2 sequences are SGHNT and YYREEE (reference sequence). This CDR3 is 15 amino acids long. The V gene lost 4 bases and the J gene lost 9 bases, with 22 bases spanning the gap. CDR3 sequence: CASSPPRTPSDQAFF. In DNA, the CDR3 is TGTGCCAGCAGCCCCCCCCGGACACCGTCAGACCAAGCTTTCTTT.

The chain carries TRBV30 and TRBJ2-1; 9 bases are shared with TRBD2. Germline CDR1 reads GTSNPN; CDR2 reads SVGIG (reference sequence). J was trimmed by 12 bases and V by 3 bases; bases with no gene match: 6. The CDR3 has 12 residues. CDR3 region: CAWRAQAGGQFF. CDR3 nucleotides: TGTGCCTGGAGGGCACAAGCGGGGGGGCAGTTCTTC.

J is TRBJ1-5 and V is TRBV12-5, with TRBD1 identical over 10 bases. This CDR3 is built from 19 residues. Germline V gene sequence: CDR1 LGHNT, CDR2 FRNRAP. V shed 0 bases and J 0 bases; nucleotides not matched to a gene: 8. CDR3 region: CASGLVLGTGEYSNQPQHF. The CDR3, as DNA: TGTGCTAGTGGTTTGGTACTCGGGACAGGGGAATATAGCAATCAGCCCCAGCATTTT.

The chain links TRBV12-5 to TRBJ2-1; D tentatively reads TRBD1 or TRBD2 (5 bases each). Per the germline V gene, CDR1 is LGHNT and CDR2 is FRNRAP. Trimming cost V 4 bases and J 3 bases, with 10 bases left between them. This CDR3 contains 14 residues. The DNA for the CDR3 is TGTGCTAGTGGTTGGGGGACGCACTACAATGAGCAGTTCTTC. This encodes CASGWGTHYNEQFF.

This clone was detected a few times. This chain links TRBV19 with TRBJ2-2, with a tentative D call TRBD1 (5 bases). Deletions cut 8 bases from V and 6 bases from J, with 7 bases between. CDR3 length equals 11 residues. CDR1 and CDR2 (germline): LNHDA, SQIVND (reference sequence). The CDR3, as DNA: TGTGCCAGTCAGGGTTCCGGGGAGCTGTTTTTT. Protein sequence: CASQGSGELFF.

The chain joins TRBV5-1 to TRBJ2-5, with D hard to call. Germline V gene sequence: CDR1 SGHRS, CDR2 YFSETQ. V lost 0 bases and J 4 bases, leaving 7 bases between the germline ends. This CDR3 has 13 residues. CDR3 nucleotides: TGCGCCAGCAGCTTGGTCCCAAGAGAGACCCAGTACTTC. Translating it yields CASSLVPRETQYF.